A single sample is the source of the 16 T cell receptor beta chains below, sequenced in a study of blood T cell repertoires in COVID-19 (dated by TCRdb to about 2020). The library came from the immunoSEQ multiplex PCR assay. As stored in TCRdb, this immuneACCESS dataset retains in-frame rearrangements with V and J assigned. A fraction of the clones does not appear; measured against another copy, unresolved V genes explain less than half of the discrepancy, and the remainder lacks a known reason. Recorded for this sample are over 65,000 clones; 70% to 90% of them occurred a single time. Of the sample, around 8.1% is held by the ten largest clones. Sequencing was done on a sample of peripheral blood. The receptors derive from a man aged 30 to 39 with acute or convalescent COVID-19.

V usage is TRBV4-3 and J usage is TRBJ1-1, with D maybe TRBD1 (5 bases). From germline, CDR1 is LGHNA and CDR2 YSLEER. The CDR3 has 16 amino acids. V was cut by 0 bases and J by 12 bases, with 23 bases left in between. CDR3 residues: CASSQDSGQGGSGTFF. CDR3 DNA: TGCGCCAGCAGCCAAGACTCCGGGCAGGGCGGTTCTGGGACTTTCTTT.

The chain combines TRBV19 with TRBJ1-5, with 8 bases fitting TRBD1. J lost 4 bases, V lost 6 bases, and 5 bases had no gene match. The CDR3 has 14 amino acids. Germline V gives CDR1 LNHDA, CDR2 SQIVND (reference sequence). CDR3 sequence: CASRPTGENQPQHF. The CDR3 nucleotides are TGTGCCAGTAGGCCGACAGGGGAGAATCAGCCCCAGCATTTT.

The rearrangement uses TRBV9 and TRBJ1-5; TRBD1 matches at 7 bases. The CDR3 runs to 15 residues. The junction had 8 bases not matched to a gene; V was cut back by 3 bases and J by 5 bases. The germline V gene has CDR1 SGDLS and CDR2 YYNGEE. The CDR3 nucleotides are TGTGCCAGCAGCGACACAGGGGAGATGTATCAGCCCCAGCATTTT. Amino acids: CASSDTGEMYQPQHF. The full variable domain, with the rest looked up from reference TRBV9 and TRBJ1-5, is DSGVTQTPKHLITATGQRVTLRCSPRSGDLSVYWYQQSLDQGLQFLIQYYNGEERAKGNILERFSAQQFPDLHSELNLSSLELGDSALYFCASSDTGEMYQPQHFGDGTRLSIL.

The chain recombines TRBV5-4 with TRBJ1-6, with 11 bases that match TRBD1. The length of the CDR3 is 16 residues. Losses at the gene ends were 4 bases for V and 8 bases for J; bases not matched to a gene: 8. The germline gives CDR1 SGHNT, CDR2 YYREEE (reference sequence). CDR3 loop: CASSIGQGAKHSPLHF. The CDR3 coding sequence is TGTGCCAGCAGCATCGGACAGGGGGCAAAACATTCACCCCTCCACTTT.

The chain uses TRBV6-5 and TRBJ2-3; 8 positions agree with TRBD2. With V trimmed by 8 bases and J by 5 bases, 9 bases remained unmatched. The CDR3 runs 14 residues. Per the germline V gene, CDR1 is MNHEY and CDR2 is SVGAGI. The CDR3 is CASWSGSLLDTQYF. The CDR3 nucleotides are TGTGCCAGCTGGAGCGGGAGCCTCCTAGATACGCAGTATTTT.

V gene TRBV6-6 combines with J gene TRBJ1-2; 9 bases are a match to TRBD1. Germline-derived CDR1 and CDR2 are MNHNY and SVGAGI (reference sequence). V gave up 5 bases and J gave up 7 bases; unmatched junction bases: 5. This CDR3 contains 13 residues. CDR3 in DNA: TGTGCCAGCAGTCCCGACAGGGGGGCTGGCTACACCTTC. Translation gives CASSPDRGAGYTF.

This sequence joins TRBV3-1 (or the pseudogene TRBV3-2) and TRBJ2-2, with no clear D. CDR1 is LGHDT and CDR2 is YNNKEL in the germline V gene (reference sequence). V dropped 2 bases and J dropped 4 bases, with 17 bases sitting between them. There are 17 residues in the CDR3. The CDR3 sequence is CASSQPPTVTRTGELFF. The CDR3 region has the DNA TGTGCCAGCAGCCAACCCCCCACTGTGACACGCACCGGGGAGCTGTTTTTT.

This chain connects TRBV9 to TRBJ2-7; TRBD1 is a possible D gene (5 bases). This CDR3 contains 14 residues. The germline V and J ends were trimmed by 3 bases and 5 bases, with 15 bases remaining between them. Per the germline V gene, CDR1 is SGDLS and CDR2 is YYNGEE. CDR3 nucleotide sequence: TGTGCCAGCAGCGACCGGCAGGGCGGCCACGAGCAGTACTTC. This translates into CASSDRQGGHEQYF. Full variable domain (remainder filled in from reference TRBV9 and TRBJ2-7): DSGVTQTPKHLITATGQRVTLRCSPRSGDLSVYWYQQSLDQGLQFLIQYYNGEERAKGNILERFSAQQFPDLHSELNLSSLELGDSALYFCASSDRQGGHEQYFGPGTRLTVT.

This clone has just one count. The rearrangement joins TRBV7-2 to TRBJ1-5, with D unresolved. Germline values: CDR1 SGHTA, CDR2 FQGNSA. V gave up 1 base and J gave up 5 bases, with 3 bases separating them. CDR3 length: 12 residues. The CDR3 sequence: CASSLDYQPQHF. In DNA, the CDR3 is TGTGCCAGCAGCTTAGACTATCAGCCCCAGCATTTT.

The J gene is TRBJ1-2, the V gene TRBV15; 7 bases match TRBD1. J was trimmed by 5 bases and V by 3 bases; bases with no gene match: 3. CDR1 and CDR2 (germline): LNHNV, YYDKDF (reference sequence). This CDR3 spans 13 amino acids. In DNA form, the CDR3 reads TGTGCCACCAGCAGGGACAGGACTTATGGCTACACCTTC. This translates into CATSRDRTYGYTF.

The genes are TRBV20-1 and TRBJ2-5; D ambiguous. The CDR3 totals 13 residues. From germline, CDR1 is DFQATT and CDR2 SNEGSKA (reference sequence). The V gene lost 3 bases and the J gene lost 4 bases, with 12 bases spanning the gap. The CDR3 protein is CSASWRKTETQYF. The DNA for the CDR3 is TGCAGTGCTAGTTGGCGGAAAACAGAGACCCAGTACTTC.

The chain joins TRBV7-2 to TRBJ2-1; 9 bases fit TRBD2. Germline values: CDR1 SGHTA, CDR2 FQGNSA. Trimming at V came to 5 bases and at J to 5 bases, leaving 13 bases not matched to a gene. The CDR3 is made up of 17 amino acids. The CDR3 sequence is CASSPTTLAGKNNEQFF. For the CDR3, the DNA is TGTGCCAGCAGCCCCACGACCCTAGCGGGGAAAAACAATGAGCAGTTCTTC.

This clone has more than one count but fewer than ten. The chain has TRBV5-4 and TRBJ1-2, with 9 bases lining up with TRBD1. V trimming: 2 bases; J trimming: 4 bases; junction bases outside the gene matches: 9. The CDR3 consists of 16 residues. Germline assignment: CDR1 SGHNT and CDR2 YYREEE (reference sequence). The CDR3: CASSLPGQGGSYGYTF. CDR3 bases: TGTGCCAGCAGCTTACCGGGACAGGGTGGGAGCTATGGCTACACCTTC.

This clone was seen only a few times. This CDR3 reads CAWSRGTDTYEQYF. CDR3 in DNA: TGTGCCTGGAGCCGCGGGACAGATACCTACGAGCAGTACTTC. This rearrangement joins TRBV30 to TRBJ2-7; a possible D gene is TRBD1 (7 bases). V was pared by 3 bases and J by 2 bases, with 14 bases between. The CDR3 has 14 amino acids. Germline CDR1 is GTSNPN and CDR2 is SVGIG (reference sequence).

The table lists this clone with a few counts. CDR3 sequence: CASSVLTSGSEQYF. The DNA for the CDR3 is TGTGCCAGCAGCGTCTTGACTAGCGGGAGCGAGCAGTACTTC. The chain uses TRBV9 and TRBJ2-7; TRBD2 matches 12 bases. The CDR3 loop spans 14 amino acids. J lost 6 bases, V lost 2 bases, and 3 bases had no gene match. Germline CDR1 SGDLS, CDR2 YYNGEE.

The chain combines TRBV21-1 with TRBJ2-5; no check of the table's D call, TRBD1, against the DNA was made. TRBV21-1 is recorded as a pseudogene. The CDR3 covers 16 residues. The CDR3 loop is CASRPIHDRAKETQYF. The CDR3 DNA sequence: TGTGCCAGCAGACCTATTCACGACAGGGCCAAAGAGACCCAGTACTTC.